The rows below give T cell receptor beta chains drawn from one sample of a study of response to subunit inactivated influenza vaccine. TCRdb recomputed calls from the RT-PCR reads with MiXCR, one row per CDR3 protein. The sample holds about 520,000 distinct CDR3 sequences; approximately 6.9% are singletons and the top ten take about an eighth. The source was PBMCs from blood, collected 23 months after vaccination. These receptors were collected from a man aged 50 to 69 who received an inactivated influenza vaccine. Each CDR3 is given with its conserved first and last residue. The D gene is left open where the match is weak. Only part of the rows carry a size: once, few, many, or a class if the clone is expanded.

abundance,d_gene,len,j_gene,v_gene,CDR3nt,CDR3aa
-,-,15,TRBJ2-6,TRBV7-3,TGTGCCAGCAGCCTTCTACACTCTGGGGCCAACGTCCTGACTTTC,CASSLLHSGANVLTF
few,-,15,TRBJ1-1,TRBV20-1,TGCAGTGCTAGAGATGTATTACAGGTGAACACTGAAGCTTTCTTT,CSARDVLQVNTEAFF
many,-,18,TRBJ2-1,TRBV5-1,TGCGCCAGCAGCTTGGTTGGGGCCCGAGAGGGGCACTACAATGAGCAGTTCTTC,CASSLVGAREGHYNEQFF
many,TRBD1,15,TRBJ2-2,TRBV7-2,TGTGCCAGCAGCATCGGACAGGTTAACACCGGGGAGCTGTTTTTT,CASSIGQVNTGELFF
few,-,12,TRBJ2-1,TRBV9,TGTGCCAGCAGCGCAGCCCCCCGGGAGCAGTTCTTC,CASSAAPREQFF
many,-,14,TRBJ1-4,TRBV7-8,TGTGCCAGCAGCCCTAGCGGGCTCGGGGAAAAACTGTTTTTT,CASSPSGLGEKLFF
few,TRBD1,15,TRBJ2-1,TRBV12-3/TRBV12-4,TGTGCCAGCAGTCACGGACAGGCGTTCTACAATGAGCAGTTCTTC,CASSHGQAFYNEQFF
many,TRBD2,15,TRBJ2-4,TRBV5-1,TGCGCCAGCAGCTTGGTGGCGGGAGAGGGTCACATTCAGTACTTC,CASSLVAGEGHIQYF
many,TRBD2,15,TRBJ2-3,TRBV7-3,TGTGCCAGCAGCTTACAAGCGGGGGCCACAGATACGCAGTATTTT,CASSLQAGATDTQYF
few,TRBD2,15,TRBJ2-7,TRBV4-2,TGTGCCAGCAGCCGGGGACTAGCGGACACCTACGAGCAGTACTTC,CASSRGLADTYEQYF
many,-,15,TRBJ2-3,TRBV11-2,TGTGCCAGCAGCCCTCGACAGTTTCGCGGAGATACGCAGTATTTT,CASSPRQFRGDTQYF
many,TRBD1,12,TRBJ1-2,TRBV10-3,TGTGCCATCAGTGCGACAGGGGATGGCTACACCTTC,CAISATGDGYTF
many,TRBD1,14,TRBJ2-5,TRBV24-1,TGTGCCACCAGTGATGGGAGACAGGGTGAGACCCAGTACTTC,CATSDGRQGETQYF
few,-,14,TRBJ2-5,TRBV5-1,TGCGCCAGCAGCAAACCGGGAGCTCAAGAGACCCAGTACTTC,CASSKPGAQETQYF
few,TRBD1,16,TRBJ2-5,TRBV15,TGTGCCACCAGCAGAGCAGCCAGGGGGCCAAAAGAGACCCAGTACTTC,CATSRAARGPKETQYF
few,-,16,TRBJ2-7,TRBV12-2,TGTGCAAGTCGCTACCGGGACATAGGTGGGCCCTACGAGCAGTACTTC,CASRYRDIGGPYEQYF
many,TRBD2,16,TRBJ2-1,TRBV2,TGTGCCAGCAGTCGACTAGCGGGGGCCTCCTACAATGAGCAGTTCTTC,CASSRLAGASYNEQFF
-,TRBD1,16,TRBJ1-4,TRBV5-8,TGTGCCAGCAGACTCACAGGGGGCTTTATTAATGAAAAACTGTTTTTT,CASRLTGGFINEKLFF
many,-,14,TRBJ2-2,TRBV4-1,TGCGCCAGCAGCCAGAACCTTGCCCCCGGGGAGCTGTTTTTT,CASSQNLAPGELFF
many,-,13,TRBJ2-1,TRBV27,TGTGCCAGCAGTTTAAGCGGGTTAGATGAGCAGTTCTTC,CASSLSGLDEQFF
-,TRBD2,18,TRBJ2-7,TRBV11-2,TGTGCCAGCAGCTTAGAGAAGGCTAGCGGGAGACCAAACTACGAGCAGTACTTC,CASSLEKASGRPNYEQYF
few,TRBD1,19,TRBJ1-5,TRBV20-1,TGCAGTGCTATTCAACCTACGAGCCGGGGACAGGATTACAATCAGCCCCAGCATTTT,CSAIQPTSRGQDYNQPQHF
-,-,12,TRBJ2-3,TRBV28,TGTGCCAGCACCGGGATTCGGTATACGCAGTATTTT,CASTGIRYTQYF
few,TRBD2,14,TRBJ2-1,TRBV20-1,TGCAGTGCTCTACTAGCGGTCTCCTACAATGAGCAGTTCTTC,CSALLAVSYNEQFF
-,-,13,TRBJ2-1,TRBV2,TGTGCCAGCTGCTATGGGCTCCTAGGAGAGCAGTTCTTC,CASCYGLLGEQFF
-,-,18,TRBJ2-7,TRBV9,TGTGCCAGCAGCGAAGACCAGCTTGGAGGGGGAGTAGGATACGAGCAGTACTTC,CASSEDQLGGGVGYEQYF
-,TRBD2,18,TRBJ2-1,TRBV19,TGTGCCAGTAGTATTTGGCGTGGCGGCGGGAGGGCATACAATGAGCAGTTCTTC,CASSIWRGGGRAYNEQFF
many,-,15,TRBJ1-3,TRBV6-5,TGTGCCAGCAGTTATTCACACCTCTCTGGAAACACCATATATTTT,CASSYSHLSGNTIYF
few,TRBD1,15,TRBJ1-5,TRBV3-1,TGTGCCAGCAGCCCTGGGACAGGGTATAGTCAGCCCCAGCATTTT,CASSPGTGYSQPQHF
-,TRBD2,15,TRBJ2-2,TRBV14,TGTGCCAGCAGCCAGAGGCTAGCGGGAACCGGGGAGCTGTTTTTT,CASSQRLAGTGELFF
-,TRBD2,16,TRBJ2-2,TRBV20-1,TGCAGTGCCAAGGGACTAGCGGGAGAGGGGGCCGGGGAGCTGTTTTTT,CSAKGLAGEGAGELFF
many,-,14,TRBJ1-2,TRBV7-9,TGTGCCAGCAGCTTAGGTGGCTCAAACTATGGCTACACCTTC,CASSLGGSNYGYTF
many,-,15,TRBJ2-5,TRBV7-2,TGTGCCAGCAGCAGGGGGGGACTGCAGAAAGAGACCCAGTACTTC,CASSRGGLQKETQYF
few,TRBD1,15,TRBJ2-7,TRBV25-1,TGTGCCAGCAGTGACCCGGGACAGGGTTCCTACGAGCAGTACTTC,CASSDPGQGSYEQYF
many,TRBD2,15,TRBJ2-3,TRBV4-2,TGTGCCAGCACCCAAAGCGGGAGGATGACAGATACGCAGTATTTT,CASTQSGRMTDTQYF
-,-,15,TRBJ2-1,TRBV7-2,TGTGCCAGCAGCCAAGGACGGGGCGGTTACAATGAGCAGTTCTTC,CASSQGRGGYNEQFF
-,TRBD2,14,TRBJ2-6,TRBV29-1,TGCAGCGTTGGCGGGAGGCTTGGGGCCAACGTCCTGACTTTC,CSVGGRLGANVLTF
-,-,10,TRBJ2-5,TRBV29-1,TGCAGCGGACGCCAAGAGACCCAGTACTTC,CSGRQETQYF
many,-,19,TRBJ2-1,TRBV12-3/TRBV12-4,TGTGCCAGCAGTGCCCGACAGGGGACCGGGAGGACCCTTTACAATGAGCAGTTCTTC,CASSARQGTGRTLYNEQFF
few,TRBD1,12,TRBJ1-2,TRBV6-6,TGTGCCAGCAGTTACTCGGAGGGGGCGGGGACCTTC,CASSYSEGAGTF
-,-,14,TRBJ1-3,TRBV9,TGTGCCAGCAGCGTTAATTGGTCTGGAAACACCATATATTTT,CASSVNWSGNTIYF
-,-,15,TRBJ2-7,TRBV11-2,TGTGCCAGCAGCTTAGCCGCCGCCGGCTCCTACGAGCAGTACTTC,CASSLAAAGSYEQYF
-,-,14,TRBJ1-5,TRBV3-1,TGTGCCAGCAGCCAACAGGTTAGCAATCAGCCCCAGCATTTT,CASSQQVSNQPQHF
-,TRBD2,17,TRBJ2-7,TRBV4-3,TGCGCCAGCAGCCAAGGAGTTCTAGCGGGAGATCGGTACGAGCAGTACTTC,CASSQGVLAGDRYEQYF
few,-,16,TRBJ1-3,TRBV6-5,TGTGCCAGCAGTTACTCTCGAGCGGGGTCTGGAAACACCATATATTTT,CASSYSRAGSGNTIYF
many,TRBD1,15,TRBJ2-1,TRBV10-3,TGTGCCATCAGTGAGTCGAGACAGGGGCTGAATGAGCAGTTCTTC,CAISESRQGLNEQFF
-,-,13,TRBJ1-5,TRBV18,TGTGCCAGCTCACCAACGGACAATCAGCCCCAGCATTTT,CASSPTDNQPQHF
few,TRBD1,15,TRBJ1-1,TRBV3-1,TGTGCCAGCAGCCAAGCAATATTACAGGGGGAAAGGGCTTTCTTT,CASSQAILQGERAFF
-,TRBD1,15,TRBJ1-1,TRBV6-2/TRBV6-3,TGTGCCAGCAGTTACCCGGGGGACAGGGGTGGTGAAGCTTTCTTT,CASSYPGDRGGEAFF
-,-,17,TRBJ2-2,TRBV12-5,TGTGCTAGTGGTTTGAACCCCGGGACACCGAACACCGGGGAGCTGTTTTTT,CASGLNPGTPNTGELFF
few,-,14,TRBJ2-2,TRBV2,TGTGCCAGCGTTATGTTTGGGCGAACCGGGGAGCTGTTTTTT,CASVMFGRTGELFF
-,-,13,TRBJ2-3,TRBV4-3,TGCGCCAGCAGCCCAGACCACACAGATACGCAGTATTTT,CASSPDHTDTQYF
few,-,15,TRBJ2-1,TRBV4-3,TGCGCCAGCAGCCCGTACAGGAGCTCCTACAATGAGCAGTTCTTC,CASSPYRSSYNEQFF
-,TRBD2,17,TRBJ2-1,TRBV15,TGTGCCACCAGCAGAGAAGACCAAGGGCTAGCGGAATATGAGCAGTTCTTC,CATSREDQGLAEYEQFF